Listed here are 15 T cell receptor beta chains from one sample, sequenced in a study of cytomegalovirus exposure and HLA in healthy donors (dated by TCRdb to the late 2010s). The library was produced with the immunoSEQ multiplex PCR assay. For the multiplex PCR, a mixture combining 60 forward primers for TCR Vbeta segments and 13 reverse primers for TCR Jbeta segments was used. Held by TCRdb, this immuneACCESS table contains in-frame sequences only and omits some clones. Under half of the omission traces to an unresolved V gene where checked; the cause of the rest is unknown. The sample table shows 120,000 or so clones, and 70% to 75% are seen once. Around 4.1% of the sample is in the top ten clones. The material sequenced was PBMCs. The receptors stem from a woman aged 40 to 50 in good health and CMV-seronegative.

This clone has a handful of counts. The rearrangement uses TRBV2 and TRBJ2-1; D unclear. The CDR3 is 16 amino acids. Germline CDR1 is SNHLY and CDR2 is FYNNEI. The V end lost 1 base, the J end lost 5 bases, and 15 bases lay between the germline ends. CDR3 nucleotides: TGTGCCAGCAGTGAAGGAGTTGCCCGGTTTGACAATGAGCAGTTCTTC. Protein: CASSEGVARFDNEQFF.

The rearrangement links TRBV9 to TRBJ2-2; D not resolved. CDR1 and CDR2 (germline): SGDLS, YYNGEE. The V gene lost 2 bases and the J gene lost 4 bases, with 6 bases spanning the gap. The CDR3 has 13 residues. CDR3 residues: CASSVRVTGELFF. In DNA form, the CDR3 reads TGTGCCAGCAGCGTCCGTGTCACCGGGGAGCTGTTTTTT.

The rearrangement links TRBV27 to TRBJ2-3, with a tentative D call TRBD1 (6 bases). The V end was cut by 2 bases, the J end by 1 base, with 13 bases between. Looked up from germline, CDR1 is MNHEY and CDR2 is SMNVEV (reference sequence). This CDR3 region has 16 residues. CDR3 coding DNA: TGTGCCAGCAGTTTACGGGCAGGGGCTGGCACAGATACGCAGTATTTT. Amino acids: CASSLRAGAGTDTQYF.

The chain joins TRBV6-5 to TRBJ2-7, with 10 bases aligning to TRBD1. CDR1 is MNHEY and CDR2 is SVGAGI in the germline V gene. V lost 5 bases to trimming and J lost 5 bases; unmatched junction nucleotides: 6. The CDR3 length is 14 residues. Here the CDR3 DNA reads TGTGCCAGCAGTCCCGGGACAGGGGAACACGAGCAGTACTTC. Translation gives CASSPGTGEHEQYF.

There are a few counts of this clone. This chain connects TRBV19 to TRBJ1-6; D is uncertain. Germline V gene sequence: CDR1 LNHDA, CDR2 SQIVND (reference sequence). This CDR3 comprises 14 residues. With 6 bases removed from V and 8 bases from J, the gap between germline ends came to 14 bases. In DNA, the CDR3 is TGTGCCAGTAGAGAGGCGGCACCGGATTCACCCCTCCACTTT. Its protein is CASREAAPDSPLHF.

The chain recombines TRBV7-2 with TRBJ2-1; 10 bases fit TRBD2. CDR1 and CDR2 (germline): SGHTA, FQGNSA. This CDR3 is built from 15 residues. After removal of 4 bases from V and 3 bases from J, the junction contained 3 bases not matched to a gene. The CDR3 spells CASSSRTSGYNEQFF. As DNA, the CDR3 is TGTGCCAGCAGCTCCCGGACTAGCGGCTACAATGAGCAGTTCTTC.

This clone was counted between two and nine times. The chain joins TRBV5-4 to TRBJ1-4, with D tentatively TRBD1 (6 bases). Germline assignment: CDR1 SGHNT and CDR2 YYREEE (reference sequence). Deletions cut 0 bases from V and 8 bases from J, with 8 bases between. The CDR3 loop spans 13 amino acids. The CDR3 loop reads CASSLGTDEKLFF. DNA of the CDR3: TGTGCCAGCAGCTTGGGGACAGACGAAAAACTGTTTTTT.

V gene TRBV6-1 combines with J gene TRBJ2-3; 10 nucleotides line up with TRBD1. Germline V gene data show CDR1 as MNHNS and CDR2 as SASEGT. With V trimmed by 3 bases and J by 2 bases, 5 bases remained unmatched. CDR3 length: 16 amino acids. CDR3 in amino acids: CASSESGTGDTDTQYF. The CDR3 DNA reads as TGTGCCAGCAGTGAGAGTGGGACAGGGGACACAGATACGCAGTATTTT.

The genes are TRBV5-4 and TRBJ2-5; 7 nucleotides agree with TRBD2. J was trimmed by 2 bases and V by 0 bases; bases with no gene match: 4. The CDR3 has 15 residues. Germline lookup yields CDR1 SGHNT and CDR2 YYREEE (reference sequence). CDR3 DNA sequence: TGTGCCAGCAGCTTGGGACTAGCTCTACAAGAGACCCAGTACTTC. Its protein is CASSLGLALQETQYF.

This rearrangement joins TRBV6-1 to TRBJ2-2, with 8 positions matching TRBD2. Trimming removed 3 bases from V and 1 base from J; junction bases left unmatched: 4. Germline CDR1 MNHNS, CDR2 SASEGT. This CDR3 is 16 amino acids long. The CDR3: CASSDAGGVNTGELFF. The CDR3 DNA sequence: TGTGCCAGCAGTGATGCGGGGGGCGTGAACACCGGGGAGCTGTTTTTT.

A remark on this clone: Compared with germline, one end of the junction differs, possibly owing to a read error. This chain uses TRBV5-1 with TRBJ2-7; D not resolved. The germline gives CDR1 SGHRS, CDR2 YFSETQ. The length of the CDR3 is 13 residues. The CDR3 sequence is CASSLGTPYEQYF. Written as DNA, the CDR3 is TGTGCCAGCAGCTTGGGAACACCCTACGAGCAGTACTTC.

The rearrangement uses TRBV5-6 and TRBJ2-7; D gene ambiguous. This CDR3 has 14 residues. Germline CDR1 SGHDT, CDR2 YYEEEE. V was clipped by 4 bases and J by 4 bases, with 15 bases between them. In nucleotides, the CDR3 is TGTGCCAGCAGCCGGGTGGAAAGGATTTACGAGCAGTACTTC. Amino acid sequence: CASSRVERIYEQYF.

The V and J genes are TRBV18 and TRBJ1-1, with no clear D. Trimming stripped 0 bases from V and 1 base from J, with 9 bases between. The CDR3 has 15 amino acids. The germline gives CDR1 KGHSH, CDR2 LQKENI. CDR3 in DNA: TGTGCCAGCTCACCACCGAACAGACAGAACACTGAAGCTTTCTTT. Its translation: CASSPPNRQNTEAFF.

Concerning this clone: The junction shows a germline mismatch at one end, possibly a read error. The CDR3 bases are TGTTCCAGCAGCTTAGGGTTCCGGCGGGAGGGCTACAATGAGCAGTTCTTC. It is translated as CSSSLGFRREGYNEQFF. The rearrangement links TRBV7-9 to TRBJ2-1; 9 nucleotides match TRBD2. Germline V gene sequence: CDR1 SEHNR, CDR2 FQNEAQ (reference sequence). The CDR3 spans 17 residues.

J is TRBJ1-2 and V is TRBV7-2; D may be TRBD1 (5 bases). Germline V CDR1 and CDR2: SGHTA, FQGNSA. V was shortened by 0 bases and J by 6 bases, with 20 bases between the two germline ends. CDR3 size: 17 residues. CDR3 sequence (DNA): TGTGCCAGCAGCTTAGCGGGGGGGGATAGGGAGGGAAATGGCTACACCTTC. Translated, it gives CASSLAGGDREGNGYTF.